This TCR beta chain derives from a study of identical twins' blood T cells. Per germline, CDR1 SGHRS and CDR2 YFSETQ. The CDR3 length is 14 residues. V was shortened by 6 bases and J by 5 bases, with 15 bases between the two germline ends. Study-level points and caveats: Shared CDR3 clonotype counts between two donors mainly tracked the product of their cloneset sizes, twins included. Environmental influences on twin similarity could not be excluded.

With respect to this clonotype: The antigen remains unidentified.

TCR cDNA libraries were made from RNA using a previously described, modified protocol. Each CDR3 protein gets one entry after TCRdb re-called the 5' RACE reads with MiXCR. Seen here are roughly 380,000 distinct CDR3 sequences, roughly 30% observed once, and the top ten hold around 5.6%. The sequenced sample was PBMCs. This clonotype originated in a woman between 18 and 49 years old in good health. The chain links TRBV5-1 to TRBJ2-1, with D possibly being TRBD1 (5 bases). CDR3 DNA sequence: TGCGCCAGCACTCTTAGGGCAGGGAACAATGAGCAGTTCTTC. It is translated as CASTLRAGNNEQFF.